The clone carrying this TCR beta chain was seen only a few times. The antigen is not known. Preparation of the TCRbeta library used unique molecular identifiers. TCRdb independently ran MiXCR on the PCR reads; one entry per CDR3 protein. The sample lists about 210,000 distinct CDR3 sequences; more than 15% were seen once. The data derive from a study of T-cell reconstitution after alpha-beta-depleted transplantation in children. Study outcomes and limitations: Newly produced T cells mostly accounted for T-cell counts and diversity one year post-transplant. Reportedly, only several hundred clones from non-depleted graft cells drove alpha-beta T-cell counts at about two months.

Germline CDR1 is LGHNA and CDR2 is YSLEER. The CDR3 is 14 residues long. V was shortened by 1 base and J by 5 bases, with 9 bases between the two germline ends. The rearrangement links TRBV4-3 to TRBJ2-1; D is unclear. This clonotype originated in a male patient aged 2 to 9 who had a stem cell transplant for acute lymphoblastic leukemia, so the T cells may come from the graft donor. The starting material was PBMCs, mostly from graft donor cells, obtained 360 days after TCRalphabeta/CD19-depleted stem cell transplant. Here the CDR3 DNA reads TGCGCCAGCAGCCAAGGACTGGGGAACAATGAGCAGTTCTTC. This codes for CASSQGLGNNEQFF.